Listed below are T cell receptor beta chains from one sample, sequenced in a study of spatial heterogeneity in lung cancer. TCRdb used MiXCR to reprocess the 5' RACE reads, holding one entry per CDR3 protein. The sample has around 19,000 distinct CDR3 sequences, about a sixth seen once. Sequenced here: lung tumor tissue, sampled at surgery. The source is a female donor with early-stage non-small cell lung cancer. CDR3s include the opening cysteine and the closing phenylalanine or tryptophan. The order of the fields is clone size, D gene, V gene, J gene, CDR3 DNA, CDR3 protein. A D gene is named only where the DNA matches it firmly. Size is omitted from some rows. Given values are once, few, many or a class for expanded clones.

abundance: few; d_gene: NA; v_gene: TRBV18; j_gene: TRBJ2-1; CDR3nt: TGTGCCAGCTCACCACCGGACTACAATGAGCAGTTCTTC; CDR3aa: CASSPPDYNEQFF
abundance: NA; d_gene: NA; v_gene: TRBV2; j_gene: TRBJ2-6; CDR3nt: TGTGCCAGGAGTTGGGCTGGGGCCAACGTCCTGACTTTC; CDR3aa: CARSWAGANVLTF
abundance: many; d_gene: TRBD1; v_gene: TRBV6-1; j_gene: TRBJ2-1; CDR3nt: TGTGCCAGCAGAGACAGGGCTACATACAATGAGCAGTTCTTC; CDR3aa: CASRDRATYNEQFF
abundance: medium-sized; d_gene: NA; v_gene: TRBV5-4; j_gene: TRBJ2-2; CDR3nt: TGTGCCAGCAGTCCTGAGGCAGGGAAGACCGGGGAGCTGTTTTTT; CDR3aa: CASSPEAGKTGELFF
abundance: many; d_gene: NA; v_gene: TRBV6-6; j_gene: TRBJ2-6; CDR3nt: TGTGCCAGCAGTTACTACTCTGGGGCCAACGTCCTGACTTTC; CDR3aa: CASSYYSGANVLTF
abundance: few; d_gene: NA; v_gene: TRBV13; j_gene: TRBJ2-7; CDR3nt: TGTGCCAGCAGCTTAGGCATCGGGACGCGGGAGCAGTACTTC; CDR3aa: CASSLGIGTREQYF
abundance: few; d_gene: TRBD2; v_gene: TRBV29-1; j_gene: TRBJ2-3; CDR3nt: TGCAGCGGGACTAGCGGGAGTATAGATACGCAGTATTTT; CDR3aa: CSGTSGSIDTQYF
abundance: NA; d_gene: NA; v_gene: TRBV24-1; j_gene: TRBJ2-1; CDR3nt: TGTGCCACCAGTGATAACCTAGCAGGCGATGAGCAGTTCTTC; CDR3aa: CATSDNLAGDEQFF
abundance: few; d_gene: NA; v_gene: TRBV7-8; j_gene: TRBJ2-7; CDR3nt: TGTGCCAGCAGCTTTAAAACGTTGACCTACGAGCAGTACTTC; CDR3aa: CASSFKTLTYEQYF
abundance: many; d_gene: TRBD2; v_gene: TRBV28; j_gene: TRBJ2-6; CDR3nt: TGTGCCAGCACAACCGGGGGGTTTGGGAGGGGGGCCAACGTCCTGACTTTC; CDR3aa: CASTTGGFGRGANVLTF
abundance: NA; d_gene: NA; v_gene: TRBV20-1; j_gene: TRBJ2-7; CDR3nt: TGCAGTGCTCGCAGGTGGCACCAGTCCTACGAGCAGTACTTC; CDR3aa: CSARRWHQSYEQYF
abundance: many; d_gene: NA; v_gene: TRBV7-2; j_gene: TRBJ2-7; CDR3nt: TGTGCCAGCAGCTTAGTCCCGGGGGCCTACGAGCAGTACTTC; CDR3aa: CASSLVPGAYEQYF
abundance: NA; d_gene: NA; v_gene: TRBV12-3/TRBV12-4; j_gene: TRBJ2-7; CDR3nt: TGTGCCAGCAGCTTTAGCGGCTACGAGCAGTACTTC; CDR3aa: CASSFSGYEQYF
abundance: NA; d_gene: TRBD2; v_gene: TRBV11-2; j_gene: TRBJ2-1; CDR3nt: TGTGCCAGCAGCTGGACTAGCGGGAGAGGCAATGAGCAGTTCTTC; CDR3aa: CASSWTSGRGNEQFF
abundance: NA; d_gene: TRBD2; v_gene: TRBV12-3/TRBV12-4; j_gene: TRBJ2-1; CDR3nt: TGTGCCAGCAGCCACACTAGCGGGAGAATCCGGTTCAATGAGCAGTTCTTC; CDR3aa: CASSHTSGRIRFNEQFF
abundance: many; d_gene: TRBD2; v_gene: TRBV20-1; j_gene: TRBJ2-5; CDR3nt: TGCAGTGCGGGGGTAGCGGGAGGGGTACAAGAGACCCAGTACTTC; CDR3aa: CSAGVAGGVQETQYF
abundance: many; d_gene: NA; v_gene: TRBV9; j_gene: TRBJ2-7; CDR3nt: TGTGCCAGCAGCATAGGCGCACGACCCTATGAGGACGAGCAGTACTTC; CDR3aa: CASSIGARPYEDEQYF
abundance: few; d_gene: TRBD1; v_gene: TRBV20-1; j_gene: TRBJ2-1; CDR3nt: TGCAGTGCCACCGACAGGGGAAATGAGCAGTTCTTC; CDR3aa: CSATDRGNEQFF
abundance: NA; d_gene: TRBD1; v_gene: TRBV12-3/TRBV12-4; j_gene: TRBJ2-1; CDR3nt: TGTGCCAGCACCATAGGACAGGGGAGTTTCGTCAATGAGCAGTTCTTC; CDR3aa: CASTIGQGSFVNEQFF
abundance: NA; d_gene: NA; v_gene: TRBV4-1; j_gene: TRBJ2-3; CDR3nt: TGCGCCAGCAGCCAAGATGGGGCAGCGACGCAGTATTTT; CDR3aa: CASSQDGAATQYF
abundance: few; d_gene: NA; v_gene: TRBV5-1; j_gene: TRBJ2-3; CDR3nt: TGCGCCAGCGCTCCCCCGCTGGAAGATACGCAGTATTTT; CDR3aa: CASAPPLEDTQYF
abundance: few; d_gene: NA; v_gene: TRBV3-1; j_gene: TRBJ2-1; CDR3nt: TGTGCCAGCAGCCGTAGAAGCTCCTACAATGAGCAGTTCTTC; CDR3aa: CASSRRSSYNEQFF
abundance: many; d_gene: TRBD1; v_gene: TRBV7-8; j_gene: TRBJ1-2; CDR3nt: TGTGCCAGCAGCCTGCAGGGGGCTAACTATGGCTACACCTTC; CDR3aa: CASSLQGANYGYTF
abundance: NA; d_gene: NA; v_gene: TRBV2; j_gene: TRBJ2-7; CDR3nt: TGTGCCAGCAGTGTTTGGGATCTTCTCGTGGGGTACTTC; CDR3aa: CASSVWDLLVGYF
abundance: many; d_gene: NA; v_gene: TRBV5-1; j_gene: TRBJ1-1; CDR3nt: TGCGCCAGCCGCTCCATCGGGACCGTCATCCCTGAAGCTTTCTTT; CDR3aa: CASRSIGTVIPEAFF
abundance: many; d_gene: NA; v_gene: TRBV29-1; j_gene: TRBJ2-5; CDR3nt: TGCAGCGGCCGTGTGCGAGAGACCCAGTACTTC; CDR3aa: CSGRVRETQYF
abundance: few; d_gene: NA; v_gene: TRBV5-1; j_gene: TRBJ2-7; CDR3nt: TGCGCCAGCAGCTTGGGGCTAGATACCGACGAGCAGTACTTC; CDR3aa: CASSLGLDTDEQYF
abundance: many; d_gene: TRBD2; v_gene: TRBV6-2/TRBV6-3; j_gene: TRBJ2-3; CDR3nt: TGTGCCAGCAGTTGGGGGACTAGCGGCACAGATACGCAGTATTTT; CDR3aa: CASSWGTSGTDTQYF
abundance: medium-sized; d_gene: NA; v_gene: TRBV27; j_gene: TRBJ1-2; CDR3nt: TGTGCCAGCAGTCCCTTCGGGGGTGGCTATGGCTACACCTTC; CDR3aa: CASSPFGGGYGYTF
abundance: few; d_gene: TRBD1; v_gene: TRBV29-1; j_gene: TRBJ1-2; CDR3nt: TGCAGCGTTGCTACCGGGACAGGTTATGGCTACACCTTC; CDR3aa: CSVATGTGYGYTF
abundance: NA; d_gene: NA; v_gene: TRBV29-1; j_gene: TRBJ2-2; CDR3nt: TGCAGCGTGTTTGGTGACACCGGGGAGCTGTTTTTT; CDR3aa: CSVFGDTGELFF
abundance: NA; d_gene: TRBD2; v_gene: TRBV6-2/TRBV6-3; j_gene: TRBJ2-2; CDR3nt: TGTGCCAGCAGGCAACTAGCGGGAGAGTCCGGGGAGCTGTTTTTT; CDR3aa: CASRQLAGESGELFF
abundance: many; d_gene: NA; v_gene: TRBV28; j_gene: TRBJ2-2; CDR3nt: TGTGCCAGCAGTCCCCCTCCGCCCGGGGAGCTGTTTTTT; CDR3aa: CASSPPPPGELFF
abundance: few; d_gene: TRBD1; v_gene: TRBV6-2/TRBV6-3; j_gene: TRBJ2-1; CDR3nt: TGTGCCAGCAGGCCTCTCCCGGGACAGGGGCTAGGGCACAATGAGCAGTTCTTC; CDR3aa: CASRPLPGQGLGHNEQFF
abundance: many; d_gene: TRBD2; v_gene: TRBV27; j_gene: TRBJ2-7; CDR3nt: TGTGCCAGCAGTCCGCCGCTAGCGGGAAGGGACGAGCAGTACTTC; CDR3aa: CASSPPLAGRDEQYF
abundance: medium-sized; d_gene: NA; v_gene: TRBV4-2; j_gene: TRBJ2-3; CDR3nt: TGTGCCAGCAGCCTCACTACAGATACGCAGTATTTT; CDR3aa: CASSLTTDTQYF
abundance: NA; d_gene: TRBD2; v_gene: TRBV20-1; j_gene: TRBJ2-1; CDR3nt: TGCAGTGCTGATACTAGCGGAGACAATGAGCAGTTCTTC; CDR3aa: CSADTSGDNEQFF
abundance: NA; d_gene: NA; v_gene: TRBV4-1; j_gene: TRBJ2-1; CDR3nt: TGCGCCAGCAGCCAAGGAGGAGGGGCTCAACCCTCCTACAATGAGCAGTTCTTC; CDR3aa: CASSQGGGAQPSYNEQFF
abundance: many; d_gene: TRBD1; v_gene: TRBV2; j_gene: TRBJ1-4; CDR3nt: TGTGCCGGGTCCCAGGGGGATTCAACTAATGAAAAACTGTTTTTT; CDR3aa: CAGSQGDSTNEKLFF
abundance: NA; d_gene: TRBD2; v_gene: TRBV18; j_gene: TRBJ2-1; CDR3nt: TGTGCCAGCTCACCGGCACTAGCGGGATGGTACAATGAGCAGTTCTTC; CDR3aa: CASSPALAGWYNEQFF
abundance: many; d_gene: TRBD1; v_gene: TRBV28; j_gene: TRBJ2-3; CDR3nt: TGTGCCAGCAGTTCACCCCGGGACAGCCTCACAGATACGCAGTATTTT; CDR3aa: CASSSPRDSLTDTQYF
abundance: once; d_gene: NA; v_gene: TRBV28; j_gene: TRBJ2-3; CDR3nt: TGTGCCAGCAGAGCAGGGAGAGATACGCAGTATTTT; CDR3aa: CASRAGRDTQYF
abundance: many; d_gene: TRBD2; v_gene: TRBV25-1; j_gene: TRBJ2-3; CDR3nt: TGTGCCAGCAGTTCGTTAGCGGGAGGGCCAGGCGATACGCAGTATTTT; CDR3aa: CASSSLAGGPGDTQYF
abundance: once; d_gene: NA; v_gene: TRBV15; j_gene: TRBJ2-3; CDR3nt: TGTGCCACCAGCAGAGCTGGGTCCTTGGGCTTCACAGATACGCAGTATTTT; CDR3aa: CATSRAGSLGFTDTQYF
abundance: NA; d_gene: TRBD1; v_gene: TRBV7-8; j_gene: TRBJ2-3; CDR3nt: TGTGCCAGCAGCCCTCAGGGGGCGGTTTCAGATACGCAGTATTTT; CDR3aa: CASSPQGAVSDTQYF
abundance: many; d_gene: TRBD2; v_gene: TRBV6-6; j_gene: TRBJ2-3; CDR3nt: TGTGCCAGCAGTCCTTTAGCGGGAAACACAGATACGCAGTATTTT; CDR3aa: CASSPLAGNTDTQYF
abundance: many; d_gene: TRBD1; v_gene: TRBV29-1; j_gene: TRBJ2-7; CDR3nt: TGCAGCGTCGGGACAGGGGGCCGGGGCGAGCAGTACTTC; CDR3aa: CSVGTGGRGEQYF
abundance: NA; d_gene: NA; v_gene: TRBV28; j_gene: TRBJ2-3; CDR3nt: TGTGCCAGCAGTAGGGTACGCAGTATTAGGAGCCGAACAGATACGCAGTATTTT; CDR3aa: CASSRVRSIRSRTDTQYF
abundance: many; d_gene: NA; v_gene: TRBV20-1; j_gene: TRBJ2-7; CDR3nt: TGCAGTGCAGCCCAGGACCCGAACGAGCAGTACTTC; CDR3aa: CSAAQDPNEQYF
abundance: many; d_gene: NA; v_gene: TRBV4-2; j_gene: TRBJ2-7; CDR3nt: TGTGCCAGCAGCCAAGCCCACGTGAGGGGAGGTACCCCCTACGAGCAGTACTTC; CDR3aa: CASSQAHVRGGTPYEQYF
abundance: many; d_gene: TRBD2; v_gene: TRBV6-5; j_gene: TRBJ2-1; CDR3nt: TGTGCCAGCAGTTCGTTAGCGGGGCGATACAATGAGCAGTTCTTC; CDR3aa: CASSSLAGRYNEQFF
abundance: many; d_gene: NA; v_gene: TRBV6-2/TRBV6-3; j_gene: TRBJ2-5; CDR3nt: TGTGCCAGCAGTCTCGCGACGTTGACCCAGTACTTC; CDR3aa: CASSLATLTQYF
abundance: NA; d_gene: TRBD2; v_gene: TRBV5-6; j_gene: TRBJ2-3; CDR3nt: TGTGCCAGCAGGCTCGGCGGAAGGCGGGAGACAGATACGCAGTATTTT; CDR3aa: CASRLGGRRETDTQYF